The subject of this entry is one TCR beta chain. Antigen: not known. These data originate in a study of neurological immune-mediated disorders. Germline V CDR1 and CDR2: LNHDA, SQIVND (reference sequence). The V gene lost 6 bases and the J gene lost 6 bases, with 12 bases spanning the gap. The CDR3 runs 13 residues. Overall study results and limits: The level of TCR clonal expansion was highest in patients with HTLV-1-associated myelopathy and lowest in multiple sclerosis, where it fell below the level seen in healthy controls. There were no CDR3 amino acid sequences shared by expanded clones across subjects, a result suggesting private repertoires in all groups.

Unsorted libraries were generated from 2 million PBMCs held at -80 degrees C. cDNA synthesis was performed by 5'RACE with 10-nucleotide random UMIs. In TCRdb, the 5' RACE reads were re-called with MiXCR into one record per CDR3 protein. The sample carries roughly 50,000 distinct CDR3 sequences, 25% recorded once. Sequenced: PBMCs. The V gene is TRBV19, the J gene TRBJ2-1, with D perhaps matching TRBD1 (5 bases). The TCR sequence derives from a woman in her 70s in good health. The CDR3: CASRGRVANEQFF. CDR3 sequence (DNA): TGTGCCAGTAGGGGCAGGGTGGCCAATGAGCAGTTCTTC.